This record concerns one T cell receptor beta chain sequence. Its antigen is still unknown. Germline V gene data show CDR1 as MNHEY and CDR2 as SVGEGT. The CDR3 consists of 14 residues. Trimming shortened V by 7 bases and J by 0 bases, and 12 bases separated the two germline ends. Libraries for TCRalpha and TCRbeta carried sample barcodes and unique molecular identifiers via 5'RACE. MiXCR, applied by TCRdb to the 5' RACE reads, yields one record per CDR3 protein. The sample comprises hundreds of thousands of distinct CDR3 sequences, 25% to 30% of which are singletons, and less than 15% rests with the top ten. This entry belongs to a study of T-cell memory formation after mild COVID-19. Study-wide results and limits: The study found contracting CD4+ clones mainly in CM and EM and contracting CD8+ clones in EMRA. From day 15 to 85, contracting clones were balanced between CD4 and CD8, whereas later expanders leaned toward CD4+.

The rearrangement uses TRBV6-2 or TRBV6-3 and TRBJ1-1; D is uncertain. The TCR was taken from an adult woman who had mild COVID-19 (a few samples of this study predate the infection). Cell type and time point are not known. Sequences were obtained from PBMCs or a T cell subset sorted from them (not recorded which). The DNA of the CDR3 is TGTGCCAGCAACAGACGGAGCTTGAACACTGAAGCTTTCTTT. Its translation: CASNRRSLNTEAFF.